This T cell receptor (beta chain) was captured by sequencing in a study of blood T cell repertoires in COVID-19. Turning to the study itself: There were acute and convalescent COVID-19 samples, and they came from the United States, Italy and Spain.

Clinical history reported by participants formed the basis on which cohorts were assigned. This CDR3 has 14 amino acids. Trimming removed 2 bases at V and 1 base at J, with 8 bases between. The germline CDR1 and CDR2 sequences are MNHEY and SVGEGT. Under the authors' procedure: Amplification from reference gene primers served as the basis for estimated nucleated cell counts. The protocol was immunoSEQ multiplex PCR, while the TCRdb copy is restricted to in-frame clones and leaves out a portion. V, J and clone size are taken as reported in that table, and D and trimming were inferred from the DNA itself. This sample has more than 200,000 clones; 80% to 90% occur once, and the top ten carry over 4%.

Specimen: PBMCs or T cells enriched from blood (not recorded which). The chain employs TRBV6-2 or TRBV6-3 and TRBJ1-1; D may be TRBD1 (6 bases). The sequence derives from a woman aged 30 to 39 who had recovered from COVID-19. CDR3: CASSYGRGNTEAFF. The CDR3, as DNA: TGTGCCAGCAGTTACGGCAGGGGGAACACTGAAGCTTTCTTT.